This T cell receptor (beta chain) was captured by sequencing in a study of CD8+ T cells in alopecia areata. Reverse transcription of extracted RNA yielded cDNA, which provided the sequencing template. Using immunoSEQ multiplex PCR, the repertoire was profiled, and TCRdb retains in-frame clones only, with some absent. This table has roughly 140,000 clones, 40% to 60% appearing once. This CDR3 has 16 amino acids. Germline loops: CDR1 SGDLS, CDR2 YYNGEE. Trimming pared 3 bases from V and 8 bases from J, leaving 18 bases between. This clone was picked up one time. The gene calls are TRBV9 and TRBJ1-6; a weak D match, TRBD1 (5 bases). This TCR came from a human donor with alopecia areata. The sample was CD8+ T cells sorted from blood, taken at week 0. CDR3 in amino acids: CASSADLTGSDSPLHF. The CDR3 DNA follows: TGTGCCAGCAGCGCAGACCTTACAGGATCGGATTCACCCCTCCACTTT.